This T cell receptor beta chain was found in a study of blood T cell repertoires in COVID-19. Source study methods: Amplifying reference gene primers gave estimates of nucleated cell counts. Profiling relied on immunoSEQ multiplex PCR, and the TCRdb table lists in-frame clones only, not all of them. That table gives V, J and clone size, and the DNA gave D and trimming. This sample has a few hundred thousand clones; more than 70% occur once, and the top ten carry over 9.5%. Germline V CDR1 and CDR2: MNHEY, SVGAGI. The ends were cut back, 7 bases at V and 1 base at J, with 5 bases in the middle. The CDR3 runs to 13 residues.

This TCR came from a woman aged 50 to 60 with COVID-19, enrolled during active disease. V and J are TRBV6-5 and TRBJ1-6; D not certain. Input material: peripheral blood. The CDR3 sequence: CASMRSYNSPLHF. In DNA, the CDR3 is TGTGCCAGCATGAGATCCTATAATTCACCCCTCCACTTT.